Presented here are 2 T cell receptor beta chains from one specimen sequenced in a study of cytomegalovirus exposure and HLA in healthy donors. Some clones are missing from TCRdb's copy, which holds only in-frame ones; the method was immunoSEQ multiplex PCR. Of 120,000 or so clones listed, more than 75% were seen once; the top ten hold roughly 2%. The specimen was PBMCs. All receptors come from a woman under 40 in good health and CMV-seronegative.

The chain couples TRBV4-1 to TRBJ2-1, with 14 bases identical to TRBD2. Losses at the gene ends were 1 base for V and 2 bases for J; bases not matched to a gene: 4. The CDR3 sequence is 18 residues long. Germline-derived CDR1 and CDR2 are MGHRA and YSYEKL. CDR3 loop: CASSQGTSGGFTYNEQFF. CDR3 sequence (DNA): TGCGCCAGCAGCCAAGGGACTAGCGGGGGGTTTACCTACAATGAGCAGTTCTTC.

This clone was detected only a few times. V usage is TRBV5-6 and J usage is TRBJ1-2, with a possible D match to TRBD1 (5 bases). CDR3 length: 17 amino acids. Between the trimmed V and J ends, which lost 3 bases and 5 bases, there was a span of 23 bases. Germline-derived CDR1 and CDR2 are SGHDT and YYEEEE. The CDR3 DNA is TGTGCCAGCAGCTATTCTTACCGGGGGACCTCAACTTATGGCTACACCTTC. As protein: CASSYSYRGTSTYGYTF.